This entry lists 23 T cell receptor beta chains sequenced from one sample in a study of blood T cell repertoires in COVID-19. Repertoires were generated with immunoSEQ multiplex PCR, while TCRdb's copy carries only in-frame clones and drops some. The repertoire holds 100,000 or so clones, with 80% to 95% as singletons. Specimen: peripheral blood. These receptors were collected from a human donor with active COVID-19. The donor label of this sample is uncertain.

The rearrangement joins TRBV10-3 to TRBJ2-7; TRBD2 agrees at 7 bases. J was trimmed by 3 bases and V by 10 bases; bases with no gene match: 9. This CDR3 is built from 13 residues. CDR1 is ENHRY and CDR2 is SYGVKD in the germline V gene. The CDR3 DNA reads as TGTGCCACAGGTGCCCTAGCGGTCTACGAGCAGTACTTC. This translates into CATGALAVYEQYF.

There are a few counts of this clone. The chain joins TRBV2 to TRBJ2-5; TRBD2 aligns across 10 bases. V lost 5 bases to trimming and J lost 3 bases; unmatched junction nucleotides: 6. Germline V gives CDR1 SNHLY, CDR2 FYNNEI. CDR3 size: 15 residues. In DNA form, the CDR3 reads TGTGCCAGCAGTCCAGGGCTAGCGGGGGAAGAGACCCAGTACTTC. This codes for CASSPGLAGEETQYF.

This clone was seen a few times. For the CDR3, the DNA is TGTGCCAGCAGCTTAAGGGGGTCCGGGGAGCTGTTTTTT. Translating it yields CASSLRGSGELFF. The gene calls are TRBV7-9 and TRBJ2-2, with D perhaps TRBD1 (6 bases). Germline V gene lookup returns CDR1 SEHNR and CDR2 FQNEAQ (reference sequence). The CDR3 consists of 13 residues. V was trimmed by 2 bases and J by 6 bases, leaving 7 bases between them.

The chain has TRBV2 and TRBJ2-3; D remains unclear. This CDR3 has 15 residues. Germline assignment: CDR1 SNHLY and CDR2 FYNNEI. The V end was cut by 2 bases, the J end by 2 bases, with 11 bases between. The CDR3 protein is CASSESGRITDTQYF. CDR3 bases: TGTGCCAGCAGTGAATCAGGTCGGATCACAGATACGCAGTATTTT.

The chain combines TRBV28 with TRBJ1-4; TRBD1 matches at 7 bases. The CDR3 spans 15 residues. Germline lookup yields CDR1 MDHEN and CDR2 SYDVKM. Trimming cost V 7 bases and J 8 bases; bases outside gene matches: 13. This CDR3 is CASTPPVGGGEKLFF. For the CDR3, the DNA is TGTGCCAGCACCCCCCCGGTAGGGGGCGGCGAAAAACTGTTTTTT.

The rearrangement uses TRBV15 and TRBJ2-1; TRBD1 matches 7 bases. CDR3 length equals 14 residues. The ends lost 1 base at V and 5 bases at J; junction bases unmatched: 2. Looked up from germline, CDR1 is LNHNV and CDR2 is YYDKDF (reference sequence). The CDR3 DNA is TGTGCCACCAGCAGAGGGGGGACAGACAATGAGCAGTTCTTC. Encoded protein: CATSRGGTDNEQFF.

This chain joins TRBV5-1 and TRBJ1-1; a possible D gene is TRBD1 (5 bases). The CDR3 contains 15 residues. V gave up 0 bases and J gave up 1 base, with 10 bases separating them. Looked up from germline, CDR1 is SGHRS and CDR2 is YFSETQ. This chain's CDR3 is CASSLVWGGNTEAFF. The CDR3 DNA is TGCGCCAGCAGCTTGGTCTGGGGCGGGAACACTGAAGCTTTCTTT. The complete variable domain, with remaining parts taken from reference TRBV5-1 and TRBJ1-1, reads KAGVTQTPRYLIKTRGQQVTLSCSPISGHRSVSWYQQTPGQGLQFLFEYFSETQRNKGNFPGRFSGRQFSNSRSEMNVSTLELGDSALYLCASSLVWGGNTEAFFGQGTRLTVV.

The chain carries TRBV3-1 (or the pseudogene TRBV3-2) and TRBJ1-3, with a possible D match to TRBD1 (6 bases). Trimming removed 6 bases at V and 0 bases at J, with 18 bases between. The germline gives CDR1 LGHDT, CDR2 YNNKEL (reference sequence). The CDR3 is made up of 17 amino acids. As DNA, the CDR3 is TGTGCCAGCAGTCTATCCTCAACAGGGTTCTCTGGAAACACCATATATTTT. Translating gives CASSLSSTGFSGNTIYF.

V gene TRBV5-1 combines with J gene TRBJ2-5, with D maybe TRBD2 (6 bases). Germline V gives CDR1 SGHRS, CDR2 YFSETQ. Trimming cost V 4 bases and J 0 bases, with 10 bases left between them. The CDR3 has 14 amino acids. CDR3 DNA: TGCGCCAGCAGCCCGGAGGGGTACCAAGAGACCCAGTACTTC. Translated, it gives CASSPEGYQETQYF.

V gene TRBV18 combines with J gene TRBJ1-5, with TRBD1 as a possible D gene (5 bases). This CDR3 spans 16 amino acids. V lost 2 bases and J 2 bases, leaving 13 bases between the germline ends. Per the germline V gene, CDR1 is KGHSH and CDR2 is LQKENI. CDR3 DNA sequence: TGTGCCAGCTCACCATCAGACGCCAGGGGCAATCAGCCCCAGCATTTT. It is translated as CASSPSDARGNQPQHF. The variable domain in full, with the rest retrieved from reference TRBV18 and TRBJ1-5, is NAGVMQNPRHLVRRRGQEARLRCSPMKGHSHVYWYRQLPEEGLKFMVYLQKENIIDESGMPKERFSAEFPKEGPSILRIQQVVRGDSAAYFCASSPSDARGNQPQHFGDGTRLSIL.

The CDR3 coding sequence is TGTGCCAGCAGGCGGACAGAGCCTACCGGGGAGCTGTTTTTT. Its protein is CASRRTEPTGELFF. The chain couples TRBV2 to TRBJ2-2; TRBD1 is a possible D gene (6 bases). The CDR3 length is 14 residues. The germline V gene has CDR1 SNHLY and CDR2 FYNNEI. V lost 6 bases and J 5 bases, leaving 13 bases between the germline ends.

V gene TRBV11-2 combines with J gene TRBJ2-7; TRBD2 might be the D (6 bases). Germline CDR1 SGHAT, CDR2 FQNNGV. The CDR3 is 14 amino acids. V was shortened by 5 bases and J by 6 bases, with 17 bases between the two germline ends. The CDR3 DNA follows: TGTGCCAGCAGCAAACTAGGCGGGGCCAGCGAGCAGTACTTC. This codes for CASSKLGGASEQYF.

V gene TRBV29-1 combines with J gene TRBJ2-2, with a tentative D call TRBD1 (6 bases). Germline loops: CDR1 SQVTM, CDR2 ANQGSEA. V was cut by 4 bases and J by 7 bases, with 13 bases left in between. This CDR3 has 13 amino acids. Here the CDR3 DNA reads TGCAGCGTTGGTCAGGGGAATATCGGGGAGCTGTTTTTT. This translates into CSVGQGNIGELFF.

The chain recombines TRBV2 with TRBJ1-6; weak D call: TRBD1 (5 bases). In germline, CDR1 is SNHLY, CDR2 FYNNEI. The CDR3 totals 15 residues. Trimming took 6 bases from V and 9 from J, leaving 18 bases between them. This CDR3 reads CASRDPTGGVSPLHF. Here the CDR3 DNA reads TGTGCCAGCAGGGATCCTACAGGAGGGGTTTCACCCCTCCACTTT.

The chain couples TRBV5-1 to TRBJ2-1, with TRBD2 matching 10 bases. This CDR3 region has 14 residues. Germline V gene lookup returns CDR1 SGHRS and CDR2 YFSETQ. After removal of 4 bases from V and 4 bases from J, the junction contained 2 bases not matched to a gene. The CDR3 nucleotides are TGCGCCAGCAGCCCAGCGGGGGGGTACAATGAGCAGTTCTTC. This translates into CASSPAGGYNEQFF.

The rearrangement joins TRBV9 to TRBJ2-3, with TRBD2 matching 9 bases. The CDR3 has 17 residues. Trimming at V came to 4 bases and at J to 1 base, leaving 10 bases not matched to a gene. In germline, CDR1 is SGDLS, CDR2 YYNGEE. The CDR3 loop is CASSPTLLAGRTDTQYF. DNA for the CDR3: TGTGCCAGCAGCCCGACCCTACTAGCGGGCCGCACAGATACGCAGTATTTT.

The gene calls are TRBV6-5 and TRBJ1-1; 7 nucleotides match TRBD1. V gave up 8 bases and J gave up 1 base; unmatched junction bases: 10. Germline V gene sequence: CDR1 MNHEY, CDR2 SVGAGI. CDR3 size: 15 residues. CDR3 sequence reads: CASGDIQGTNTEAFF. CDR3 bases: TGTGCCAGCGGAGATATACAGGGGACGAACACTGAAGCTTTCTTT.

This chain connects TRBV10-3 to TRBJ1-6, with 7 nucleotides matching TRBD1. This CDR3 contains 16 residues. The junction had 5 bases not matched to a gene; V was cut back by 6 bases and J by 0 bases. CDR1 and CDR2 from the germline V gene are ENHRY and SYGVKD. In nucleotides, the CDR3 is TGTGCCATCAGACCAAGGGACAGCTCCTATAATTCACCCCTCCACTTT. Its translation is CAIRPRDSSYNSPLHF.

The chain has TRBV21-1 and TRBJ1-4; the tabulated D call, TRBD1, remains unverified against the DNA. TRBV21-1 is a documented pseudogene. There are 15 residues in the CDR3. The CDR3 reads CASSQGSGLNEKLFF. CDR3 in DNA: TGTGCCAGCAGCCAAGGGTCAGGCCTCAATGAAAAACTGTTTTTT.

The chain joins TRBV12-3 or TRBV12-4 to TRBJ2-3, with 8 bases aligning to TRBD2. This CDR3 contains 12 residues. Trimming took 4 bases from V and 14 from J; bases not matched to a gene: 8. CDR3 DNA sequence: TGTGCCAGCAGTTCCCCGGGGGGGCCTCTGTATTTT. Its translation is CASSSPGGPLYF.

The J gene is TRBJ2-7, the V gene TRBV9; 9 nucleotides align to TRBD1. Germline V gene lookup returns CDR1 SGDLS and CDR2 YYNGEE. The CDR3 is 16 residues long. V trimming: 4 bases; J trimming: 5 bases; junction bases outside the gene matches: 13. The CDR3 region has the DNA TGTGCCAGCAGCCCCACTCCGACAGGGGGAGGCCACGAGCAGTACTTC. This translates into CASSPTPTGGGHEQYF.

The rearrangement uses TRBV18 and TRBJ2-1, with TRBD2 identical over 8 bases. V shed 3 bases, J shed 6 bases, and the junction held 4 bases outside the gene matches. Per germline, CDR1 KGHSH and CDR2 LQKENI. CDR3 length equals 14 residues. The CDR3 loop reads CASSPGGALNEQFF. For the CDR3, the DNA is TGTGCCAGCTCACCCGGGGGGGCCCTCAATGAGCAGTTCTTC.

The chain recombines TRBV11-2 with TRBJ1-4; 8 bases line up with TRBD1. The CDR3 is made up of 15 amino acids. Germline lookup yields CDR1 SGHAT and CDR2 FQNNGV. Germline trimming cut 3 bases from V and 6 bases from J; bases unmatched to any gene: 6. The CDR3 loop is CASSFLQGDHEKLFF. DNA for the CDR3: TGTGCCAGCAGCTTTCTACAGGGGGATCATGAAAAACTGTTTTTT.